This T cell receptor beta chain was identified in a study of PD-L1 blockade in urothelial cancer. Described time point: pretreatment peripheral blood. V was trimmed by 3 bases and J by 1 base, leaving 9 bases between them. CDR1 is SEHNR, CDR2 FQNEAQ, per germline (reference sequence). The CDR3 extends over 14 amino acids. Assay used: immunoSEQ multiplex PCR; TCRdb lists only in-frame clones, some missing. The sample records roughly 120,000 clones, 65% to 85% being singletons. This clone appeared a single time. V usage is TRBV7-9 and J usage is TRBJ2-5, with D possibly being TRBD1 (6 bases). The sample in question was PBMCs, obtained around atezolizumab (anti-PD-L1) treatment. This TCR was recovered from a man aged 50-59 years with urothelial cancer. CDR3 nucleotide sequence: TGTGCCAGCAGCTTCCAGGGGACCCAAGAGACCCAGTACTTC. Translated, it gives CASSFQGTQETQYF.